One and the same sample provided the 19 T cell receptor beta chains below, sequenced in a study of human versus mouse CDR3 diversity and MHC coevolution. The assay was immunoSEQ multiplex PCR, and TCRdb's table has in-frame clones only and misses some. The table has about 77,000 clones, under 95% seen once. The specimen sequenced was naive CD4+ T cells from blood. Subset meaning: CD45RO-negative CD62L-positive naive CD4 T cells. The receptor source for this set is a person aged 30-69 years in good health.

The V gene is TRBV13, the J gene TRBJ2-5, with 10 bases matching TRBD1. Germline loops: CDR1 PRHDT, CDR2 FYEKMQ (reference sequence). The CDR3 contains 17 residues. The V segment lost 1 base and the J segment 2 bases; nucleotides outside the gene matches: 7. The CDR3 DNA follows: TGTGCCAGCAGCTTAGATCGAGGGACAGGGGTTCAAGAGACCCAGTACTTC. Protein product: CASSLDRGTGVQETQYF.

The V gene is TRBV5-1, the J gene TRBJ2-2, with D possibly being TRBD2 (6 bases). Germline V gene sequence: CDR1 SGHRS, CDR2 YFSETQ. The V gene lost 4 bases and the J gene lost 7 bases, with 14 bases spanning the gap. The CDR3 sequence is 14 residues long. The CDR3 nucleotides are TGCGCCAGCAGCCCGGGACTCCTTGGCGGGGAGCTGTTTTTT. Translating it yields CASSPGLLGGELFF.

The rearrangement joins TRBV18 to TRBJ2-3; no clear D gene. In germline, CDR1 is KGHSH, CDR2 LQKENI. Trimming left V 3 bases short and J 5 bases short, with 6 bases between. CDR3 length equals 12 residues. CDR3: CASSPPQDTQYF. In nucleotides, the CDR3 is TGTGCCAGCTCACCCCCCCAAGATACGCAGTATTTT. Complete variable domain (other parts from reference TRBV18 and TRBJ2-3): NAGVMQNPRHLVRRRGQEARLRCSPMKGHSHVYWYRQLPEEGLKFMVYLQKENIIDESGMPKERFSAEFPKEGPSILRIQQVVRGDSAAYFCASSPPQDTQYFGPGTRLTVL.

The CDR3 DNA sequence: TGTGCCAGCACAAAATGGGAGGGGGGCACTGAAGCTTTCTTT. Amino acid sequence: CASTKWEGGTEAFF. The genes are TRBV27 and TRBJ1-1, with a tentative D call TRBD1 (6 bases). Trimming stripped 7 bases from V and 4 bases from J, with 16 bases between. Germline CDR1 MNHEY, CDR2 SMNVEV (reference sequence). This CDR3 comprises 14 residues.

This chain joins TRBV29-1 and TRBJ2-3; TRBD2 agrees at 7 bases. The germline V gene encodes CDR1 SQVTM and CDR2 ANQGSEA. The CDR3 length is 13 residues. Trimming at V came to 6 bases and at J to 0 bases, leaving 3 bases not matched to a gene. The CDR3 sequence is CSVKAGSTDTQYF. Written as DNA, the CDR3 is TGCAGCGTGAAAGCGGGGAGCACAGATACGCAGTATTTT.

The chain uses TRBV10-1 and TRBJ1-6, with 10 bases fitting TRBD1. The V segment lost 7 bases and the J segment 7 bases; nucleotides outside the gene matches: 1. CDR1 and CDR2 (germline): WNHNN, SYGVQD (reference sequence). This CDR3 spans 13 amino acids. CDR3 sequence (DNA): TGCGCCAGCAAGGGACAGGGGAATTCACCCCTCCACTTT. This encodes CASKGQGNSPLHF.

V usage is TRBV7-9 and J usage is TRBJ2-3, with 10 bases identical to TRBD2. Trimming removed 5 bases from V and 5 bases from J; junction bases left unmatched: 7. Germline values: CDR1 SEHNR, CDR2 FQNEAQ (reference sequence). The CDR3 loop spans 15 amino acids. The CDR3: CASSRTSGEKDTQYF. The CDR3 nucleotides read TGTGCCAGCAGCAGGACTAGCGGTGAGAAAGATACGCAGTATTTT.

CDR3 protein: CASSPEIGEQYF. In DNA, the CDR3 is TGTGCCAGCAGCCCGGAGATTGGGGAGCAGTACTTC. The chain is built from TRBV5-5 and TRBJ2-7; D is unclear. Germline V lookup: CDR1 SGHKS, CDR2 YYEKEE (reference sequence). The CDR3 has 12 residues. Between the trimmed V and J ends, which lost 4 bases and 7 bases, there was a span of 12 bases.

J is TRBJ2-5 and V is TRBV7-8, with 7 bases aligning to TRBD2. The J call is uncertain, as TRBJ2-7 better fits the DNA end. Germline values: CDR1 SGHVS, CDR2 FQNEAQ. CDR3 length: 18 residues. The CDR3 loop is CASSSLGLAASGFYEQYF. DNA of the CDR3: TGTGCCAGCAGTTCATTAGGGCTAGCGGCATCGGGATTCTACGAGCAGTACTTC.

The chain couples TRBV5-6 to TRBJ1-2; TRBD1 agrees at 7 bases. V lost 0 bases and J lost 4; bases outside the gene matches: 3. Germline CDR1 reads SGHDT; CDR2 reads YYEEEE. The CDR3 has 14 amino acids. Here the CDR3 DNA reads TGTGCCAGCAGCTTGGGGGGACAGATCTATGGCTACACCTTC. Encoded protein: CASSLGGQIYGYTF.

This clone appeared a few times. V is TRBV10-3 and J is TRBJ2-7; 9 positions agree with TRBD2. The CDR3 covers 13 residues. The germline V gene encodes CDR1 ENHRY and CDR2 SYGVKD. Unmatched junction bases numbered 5, after V lost 9 bases and J lost 2 bases. The CDR3 region has the DNA TGTGCCATAACTAGCGGGTCCCCCTACGAGCAGTACTTC. It encodes CAITSGSPYEQYF.

This chain connects TRBV9 to TRBJ2-2; D not certain. Trimming pared 0 bases from V and 5 bases from J, leaving 5 bases between. The CDR3 runs to 13 residues. Germline V CDR1 and CDR2: SGDLS, YYNGEE. CDR3 in DNA: TGTGCCAGCAGCGTAGAGCCGACCGGGGAGCTGTTTTTT. Residues: CASSVEPTGELFF.

V is TRBV5-4 and J is TRBJ2-5, with 13 positions matching TRBD2. This CDR3 is 16 amino acids long. Germline CDR1 is SGHNT and CDR2 is YYREEE (reference sequence). The junction had 4 bases not matched to a gene; V was cut back by 3 bases and J by 2 bases. The CDR3 loop is CASSSPGLAGQETQYF. The CDR3 region has the DNA TGTGCCAGCAGCTCTCCGGGACTAGCGGGACAAGAGACCCAGTACTTC.

This clone turned up a few times. The gene calls are TRBV18 and TRBJ1-3; maybe TRBD1 (5 bases). Germline values: CDR1 KGHSH, CDR2 LQKENI. Trimming stripped 2 bases from V and 2 bases from J, with 13 bases between. The CDR3 is 16 amino acids. The chain's CDR3 is CASSPTGTATGNTIYF. The CDR3 bases are TGTGCCAGCTCACCAACCGGGACTGCTACTGGAAACACCATATATTTT.

This chain joins TRBV5-6 and TRBJ1-1; a possible D gene is TRBD1 (5 bases). Germline loops: CDR1 SGHDT, CDR2 YYEEEE. This CDR3 has 13 residues. Trimming removed 5 bases at V and 7 bases at J, with 15 bases between. CDR3 coding DNA: TGTGCCAGCAGGGGGGGAGAGGAGGGTGAAGCTTTCTTT. This codes for CASRGGEEGEAFF.

The CDR3 loop is CASSLAGGPYGELFF. The CDR3 nucleotides are TGTGCCAGCAGTTTGGCGGGGGGGCCATACGGGGAGCTGTTTTTT. The chain carries TRBV28 and TRBJ2-2, with TRBD2 matching over 9 bases. V lost 3 bases to trimming and J lost 7 bases; unmatched junction nucleotides: 6. CDR3 size: 15 residues. In germline, CDR1 is MDHEN, CDR2 SYDVKM.

This clone was found once. V and J are TRBV7-6 and TRBJ1-6; D is possibly TRBD1 (5 bases). Germline-derived CDR1 and CDR2 are SGHVS and FNYEAQ. CDR3 length: 14 residues. V lost 5 bases, J lost 7 bases, and 12 bases lay in between. For the CDR3, the DNA is TGTGCCAGCAGCCTGGGGCCATCCAATTCACCCCTCCACTTT. This sequence encodes CASSLGPSNSPLHF.

A word on this clone: Other nucleotide sequences in the sample specify the same CDR3. The chain is built from TRBV4-1 and TRBJ2-3; TRBD2 matches 7 bases. The V gene end was trimmed by 3 bases and the J gene end by 2 bases; junction bases not matched to a gene: 5. In germline, CDR1 is MGHRA, CDR2 YSYEKL. The CDR3 runs to 15 residues. The CDR3 spells CASSQGGTATDTQYF. Written as DNA, the CDR3 is TGCGCCAGCAGCCAGGGGGGGACGGCCACAGATACGCAGTATTTT.

The V gene is TRBV7-2, the J gene TRBJ1-2, with D possibly being TRBD1 (6 bases). Per germline, CDR1 SGHTA and CDR2 FQGNSA. V dropped 4 bases and J dropped 8 bases, with 11 bases sitting between them. The CDR3 extends over 12 amino acids. This CDR3 reads CASSSGEFGYTF. The CDR3 DNA follows: TGTGCCAGCAGCTCAGGGGAATTCGGCTACACCTTC.